These T cell receptor beta chains were read from a single sample in a study of PD-1 blockade in classical Hodgkin lymphoma. Profiling relied on immunoSEQ multiplex PCR, and the TCRdb table lists in-frame clones only, not all of them. The sample includes 13,000 to 15,000 clones, about 83% of them seen just once. Sequenced here: peripheral blood mononuclear cells (PBMCs), sampled before the second cycle of nivolumab. Receptors were obtained from a human donor with classical Hodgkin lymphoma. Both conserved end residues are part of each CDR3. A D gene is named only where the DNA matches it firmly. The size field is filled for only some rows; it gives once, few, many or a size class.

j_gene,d_gene,v_gene,abundance,CDR3aa,CDR3nt
TRBJ1-1,NA,TRBV19,few,CASSIVPGVRTEAFF,TGTGCCAGTAGTATAGTCCCAGGGGTGCGCACTGAAGCTTTCTTT
TRBJ2-7,TRBD1,TRBV18,NA,CASSPVFFKAQTGAGEQYF,TGTGCCAGCTCACCCGTGTTTTTTAAAGCCCAAACAGGGGCGGGCGAGCAGTACTTC
TRBJ1-5,NA,TRBV2,few,CASNRIWDRPQHF,TGTGCCAGCAATAGGATCTGGGATAGGCCCCAGCATTTT
TRBJ2-2,NA,TRBV4-3,NA,CASSQGGGRNTGELFF,TGCGCCAGCAGCCAGGGCGGGGGCCGGAACACCGGGGAGCTGTTTTTT
TRBJ1-6,NA,TRBV27,NA,CASSFSGAANSPLHF,TGTGCCAGCAGTTTCTCAGGGGCCGCAAATTCACCCCTCCACTTT
TRBJ1-6,NA,TRBV10-3,NA,CAIRAPGHSPLHF,TGTGCCATCAGAGCCCCAGGACATTCACCCCTCCACTTT
TRBJ1-6,NA,TRBV7-2,NA,CASSLDRVGNSPLHF,TGTGCCAGCAGCTTAGACAGGGTGGGTAATTCACCCCTCCACTTT
TRBJ2-2,NA,TRBV7-2,NA,CASSFHALGTYTGELFF,TGTGCCAGCAGCTTTCACGCCCTAGGCACATACACCGGGGAGCTGTTTTTT
TRBJ1-2,TRBD1,TRBV25-1,NA,CASSEGDSFYGYTF,TGTGCCAGCAGTGAAGGGGACAGTTTCTATGGCTACACCTTC
TRBJ1-4,NA,TRBV2,NA,CASSGRATEKLFF,TGTGCCAGCAGTGGACGGGCGACAGAAAAACTGTTTTTT
TRBJ1-6,NA,TRBV27,NA,CASTGVNTYNSPLHF,TGTGCCAGCACGGGGGTCAACACCTATAATTCACCCCTCCACTTT
TRBJ2-7,NA,TRBV7-9,NA,CASSLEQGSYEQYF,TGTGCCAGCAGCTTAGAACAGGGTTCCTACGAGCAGTACTTC
TRBJ1-5,TRBD1,TRBV10-3,NA,CAISATGGNNQPQHF,TGTGCCATCAGCGCCACAGGGGGGAACAATCAGCCCCAGCATTTT
TRBJ1-1,NA,TRBV18,NA,CASSPTNPGNTEAFF,TGTGCCAGCTCACCGACTAATCCTGGCAACACTGAAGCTTTCTTT
TRBJ2-3,NA,TRBV5-1,NA,CASSPGWGEPDTQYF,TGCGCCAGCAGCCCTGGATGGGGGGAGCCAGATACGCAGTATTTT
TRBJ2-5,NA,TRBV9,NA,CASSNRAYQETQYF,TGTGCCAGCAGCAACAGGGCGTACCAAGAGACCCAGTACTTC
TRBJ2-7,NA,TRBV6-1,NA,CASSFSASRIYEQYF,TGTGCCAGCAGTTTTTCCGCTTCAAGGATCTACGAGCAGTACTTC
TRBJ2-5,NA,TRBV5-1,NA,CASSFGTFQETQYF,TGCGCCAGCAGCTTTGGGACTTTCCAAGAGACCCAGTACTTC
TRBJ1-1,NA,TRBV5-4,NA,CASSPFAQSNTEAFF,TGTGCCAGCAGTCCCTTCGCGCAGAGTAACACTGAAGCTTTCTTT
TRBJ1-3,NA,TRBV19,NA,CASNPSSSGNTIYF,TGTGCCAGTAATCCATCGTCCTCTGGAAACACCATATATTTT
TRBJ2-2,NA,TRBV2,NA,CASSRNTGELFF,TGTGCCAGCAGTCGGAACACCGGGGAGCTGTTTTTT
TRBJ1-1,NA,TRBV2,NA,CASSGTEAFF,TGTGCCAGCAGCGGCACTGAAGCTTTCTTT
TRBJ1-2,NA,TRBV4-1,NA,CASSQVGGYGYTF,TGCGCCAGCAGCCAAGTAGGGGGCTATGGCTACACCTTC
TRBJ2-2,TRBD1,TRBV5-1,NA,CASSPRQGAGGELFF,TGCGCCAGCAGCCCAAGACAGGGGGCCGGCGGGGAGCTGTTTTTT
TRBJ1-4,NA,TRBV25-1,few,CASSEGRDGTTNEKLFF,TGTGCCAGCAGTGAGGGCCGGGACGGGACAACTAATGAAAAACTGTTTTTT
TRBJ1-1,NA,TRBV18,NA,CASTERGRLAFF,TGTGCCAGCACCGAGAGAGGGAGGTTGGCTTTCTTT
TRBJ1-2,NA,TRBV4-1,NA,CASTRQSYATASYGYTF,TGCGCCAGCACCCGCCAGTCATACGCTACCGCTAGCTATGGCTACACCTTC
TRBJ1-5,NA,TRBV5-1,NA,CASSLGGTDQPQHF,TGCGCCAGCAGCTTGGGTGGCACCGATCAGCCCCAGCATTTT
TRBJ2-7,NA,TRBV5-1,NA,CASSYTGTYEQYF,TGCGCCAGCAGCTACACAGGAACCTACGAGCAGTACTTC
TRBJ1-1,NA,TRBV5-1,NA,CASSLREMNTEAFF,TGCGCCAGCAGCTTGCGGGAGATGAACACTGAAGCTTTCTTT
TRBJ2-7,TRBD1,TRBV2,NA,CASSPGPGTGPYEQYF,TGTGCCAGCAGTCCTGGCCCCGGGACAGGGCCCTACGAGCAGTACTTC
TRBJ2-7,NA,TRBV25-1,once,CASSTTTGSHEQYF,TGTGCCAGCAGTACGACTACAGGGTCCCACGAGCAGTACTTC
TRBJ2-7,NA,TRBV7-5,NA,CASSLGTNEQYF,TGTGCCAGCAGCTTAGGTACCAACGAGCAGTACTTC
TRBJ1-1,TRBD1,TRBV6-1,NA,CASGGQGDTEAFF,TGTGCCAGCGGGGGACAGGGAGACACTGAAGCTTTCTTT
TRBJ2-3,NA,TRBV28,NA,CASLQGDTQYF,TGTGCCAGCCTCCAGGGGGATACGCAGTATTTT
TRBJ1-2,NA,TRBV28,NA,CASSRGRPLGYTF,TGTGCCAGCAGTCGTGGACGACCCCTCGGCTACACCTTC
TRBJ1-1,NA,TRBV27,NA,CASRDFGGATEAFF,TGTGCCAGCAGAGATTTTGGCGGAGCCACTGAAGCTTTCTTT
TRBJ1-1,NA,TRBV7-6,NA,CASSLLRESEAFF,TGTGCCAGCAGCTTACTTAGGGAATCTGAAGCTTTCTTT
TRBJ1-2,TRBD1,TRBV2,NA,CASFLEMDRANYGYTF,TGTGCCAGCTTCCTCGAGATGGACAGGGCTAACTATGGCTACACCTTC
TRBJ1-5,TRBD1,TRBV4-1,NA,CASSQGQGFDQPQHF,TGCGCCAGCAGCCAAGGACAGGGCTTCGATCAGCCCCAGCATTTT
TRBJ1-2,NA,TRBV4-3,NA,CASSQDRSGPYYGYTF,TGCGCCAGCAGCCAAGATAGGTCAGGGCCCTACTATGGCTACACCTTC
TRBJ1-6,TRBD1,TRBV19,NA,CASSSGTGGNSYNSPLHF,TGTGCCAGTAGTTCCGGGACAGGGGGCAACTCCTATAATTCACCCCTCCACTTT
TRBJ2-4,TRBD2,TRBV2,NA,CASSVRGGLTKNIQYF,TGTGCCAGCAGTGTTCGGGGGGGCCTGACCAAAAACATTCAGTACTTC
TRBJ2-7,NA,TRBV7-2,NA,CASSSQGGGQHSAIYEQYF,TGTGCCAGCAGCTCCCAGGGGGGGGGACAGCATTCAGCGATCTACGAGCAGTACTTC
TRBJ2-1,TRBD2,TRBV6-5,NA,CASSYSLAGANEQFF,TGTGCCAGCAGTTACTCATTAGCGGGGGCCAATGAGCAGTTCTTC